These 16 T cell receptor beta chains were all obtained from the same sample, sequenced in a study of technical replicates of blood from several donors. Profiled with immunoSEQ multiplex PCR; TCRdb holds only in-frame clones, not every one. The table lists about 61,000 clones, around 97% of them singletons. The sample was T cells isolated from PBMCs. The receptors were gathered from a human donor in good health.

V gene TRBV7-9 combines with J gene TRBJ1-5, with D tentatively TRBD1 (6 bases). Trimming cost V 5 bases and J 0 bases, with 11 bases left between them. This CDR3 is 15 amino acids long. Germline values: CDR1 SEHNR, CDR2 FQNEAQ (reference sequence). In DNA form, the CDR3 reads TGTGCCAGCAGCCCGACAGGACTTAGCAATCAGCCCCAGCATTTT. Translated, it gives CASSPTGLSNQPQHF.

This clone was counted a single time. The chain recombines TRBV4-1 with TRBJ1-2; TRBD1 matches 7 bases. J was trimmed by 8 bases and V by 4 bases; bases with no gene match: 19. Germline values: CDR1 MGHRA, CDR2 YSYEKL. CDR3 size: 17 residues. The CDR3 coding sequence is TGCGCCAGCAGCCGGGTGGGTCTAGACAGGGTTGATGGGGGCTACACCTTC. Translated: CASSRVGLDRVDGGYTF.

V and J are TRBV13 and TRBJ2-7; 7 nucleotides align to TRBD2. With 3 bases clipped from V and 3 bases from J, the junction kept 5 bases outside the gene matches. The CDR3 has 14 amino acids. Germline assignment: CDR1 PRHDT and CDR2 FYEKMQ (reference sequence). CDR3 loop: CASSLRGTLYEQYF. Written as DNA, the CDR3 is TGTGCCAGCAGCTTGCGGGGGACTCTCTACGAGCAGTACTTC. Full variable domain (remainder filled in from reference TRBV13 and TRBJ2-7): AAGVIQSPRHLIKEKRETATLKCYPIPRHDTVYWYQQGPGQDPQFLISFYEKMQSDKGSIPDRFSAQQFSDYHSELNMSSLELGDSALYFCASSLRGTLYEQYFGPGTRLTVT.

CDR3: CASSLQGDYGYTF. Written as DNA, the CDR3 is TGCGCCAGCAGCTTGCAAGGGGACTATGGCTACACCTTC. The chain has TRBV5-1 and TRBJ1-2; D is possibly TRBD1 (5 bases). V was clipped by 1 base and J by 3 bases, with 7 bases between them. Per germline, CDR1 SGHRS and CDR2 YFSETQ. The CDR3 runs 13 residues.

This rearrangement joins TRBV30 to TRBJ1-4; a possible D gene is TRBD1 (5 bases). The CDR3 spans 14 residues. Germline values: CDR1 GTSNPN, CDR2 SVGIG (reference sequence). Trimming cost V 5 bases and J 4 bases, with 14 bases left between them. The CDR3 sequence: CAWAGTELNEKLFF. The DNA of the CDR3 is TGTGCCTGGGCCGGGACTGAACTTAATGAAAAACTGTTTTTT.

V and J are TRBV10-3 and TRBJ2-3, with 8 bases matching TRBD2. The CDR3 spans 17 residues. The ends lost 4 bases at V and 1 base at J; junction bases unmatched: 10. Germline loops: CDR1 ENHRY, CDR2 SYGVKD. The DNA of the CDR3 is TGTGCCATCAGTGTTTCACTTTTCGGGGGGGGCACAGATACGCAGTATTTT. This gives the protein CAISVSLFGGGTDTQYF.

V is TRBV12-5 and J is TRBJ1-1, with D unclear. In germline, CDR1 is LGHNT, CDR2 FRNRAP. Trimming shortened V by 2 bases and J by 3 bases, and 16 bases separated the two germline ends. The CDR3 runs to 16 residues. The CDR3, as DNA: TGTGCTAGTGGTTTGAACCCCACGGTCACGGACACTGAAGCTTTCTTT. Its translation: CASGLNPTVTDTEAFF.

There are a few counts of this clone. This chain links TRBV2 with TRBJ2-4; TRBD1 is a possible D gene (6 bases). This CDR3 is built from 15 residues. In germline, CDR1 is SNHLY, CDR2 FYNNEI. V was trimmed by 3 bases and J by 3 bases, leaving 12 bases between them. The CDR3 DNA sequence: TGTGCCAGCAGTGACAGGGGTCCCAGCAAAAACATTCAGTACTTC. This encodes CASSDRGPSKNIQYF.

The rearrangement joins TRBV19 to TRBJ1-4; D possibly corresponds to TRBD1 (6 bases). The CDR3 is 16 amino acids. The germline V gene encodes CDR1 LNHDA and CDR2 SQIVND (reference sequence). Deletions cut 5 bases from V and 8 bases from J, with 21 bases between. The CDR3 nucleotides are TGTGCCAGTAGTCCCCAAGGCGGGGGGCTTGGAGAAAAACTGTTTTTT. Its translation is CASSPQGGGLGEKLFF.

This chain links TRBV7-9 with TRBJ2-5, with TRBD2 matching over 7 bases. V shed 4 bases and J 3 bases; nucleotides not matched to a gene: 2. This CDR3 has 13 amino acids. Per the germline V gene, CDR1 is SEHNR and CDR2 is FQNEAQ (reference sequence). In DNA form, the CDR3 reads TGTGCCAGCAGCTCGCTAGCGGAAGAGACCCAGTACTTC. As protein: CASSSLAEETQYF.

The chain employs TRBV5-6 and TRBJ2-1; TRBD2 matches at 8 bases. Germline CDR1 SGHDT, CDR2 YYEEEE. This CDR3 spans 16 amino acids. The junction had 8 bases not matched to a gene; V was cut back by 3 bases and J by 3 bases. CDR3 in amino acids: CASSSGPGGLYNEQFF. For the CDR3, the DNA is TGTGCCAGCAGCTCTGGCCCGGGAGGGCTCTACAATGAGCAGTTCTTC.

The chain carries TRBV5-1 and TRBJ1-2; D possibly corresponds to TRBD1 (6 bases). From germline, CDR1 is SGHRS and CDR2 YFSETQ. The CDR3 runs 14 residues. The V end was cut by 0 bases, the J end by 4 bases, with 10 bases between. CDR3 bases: TGCGCCAGCAGCTTGGCAGGGGCGGCCTATGGCTACACCTTC. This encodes CASSLAGAAYGYTF.

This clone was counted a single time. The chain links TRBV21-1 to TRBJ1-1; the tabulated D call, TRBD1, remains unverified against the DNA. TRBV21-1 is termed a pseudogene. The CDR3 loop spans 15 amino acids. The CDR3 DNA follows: TGTGCCAGCAGCAACTCAGGGACAGGGATTACTGAAGCTTTCTTT. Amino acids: CASSNSGTGITEAFF.

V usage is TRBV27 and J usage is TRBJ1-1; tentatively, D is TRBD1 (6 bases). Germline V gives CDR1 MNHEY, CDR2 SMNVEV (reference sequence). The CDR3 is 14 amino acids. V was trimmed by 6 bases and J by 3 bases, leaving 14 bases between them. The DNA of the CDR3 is TGTGCCAGCAGCCTCTCTCCAGGGGACACTGAAGCTTTCTTT. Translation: CASSLSPGDTEAFF.

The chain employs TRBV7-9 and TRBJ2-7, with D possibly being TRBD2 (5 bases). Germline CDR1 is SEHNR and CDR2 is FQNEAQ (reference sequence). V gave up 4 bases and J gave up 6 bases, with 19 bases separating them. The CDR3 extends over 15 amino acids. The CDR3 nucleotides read TGTGCCAGCAGCTCCCTCCGGGAAGAGGCTTGCGAGCAGTACTTC. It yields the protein CASSSLREEACEQYF. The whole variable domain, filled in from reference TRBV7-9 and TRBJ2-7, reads DTGVSQNPRHKITKRGQNVTFRCDPISEHNRLYWYRQTLGQGPEFLTYFQNEAQLEKSRLLSDRFSAERPKGSFSTLEIQRTEQGDSAMYLCASSSLREEACEQYFGPGTRLTVT.

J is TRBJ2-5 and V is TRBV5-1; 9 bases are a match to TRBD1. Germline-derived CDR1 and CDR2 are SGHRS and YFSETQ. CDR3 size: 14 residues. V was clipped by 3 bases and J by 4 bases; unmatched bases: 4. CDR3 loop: CASSSGQGGETQYF. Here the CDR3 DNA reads TGCGCCAGCAGCTCGGGACAGGGCGGAGAGACCCAGTACTTC.